This TCR beta chain was captured in a study of cytomegalovirus exposure and HLA in healthy donors. This CDR3 spans 15 amino acids. Deletions cut 5 bases from V and 5 bases from J, with 18 bases between. Germline V gives CDR1 SGHVS, CDR2 FQNEAQ. The primer mix had 60 Vbeta and 13 Jbeta primers. Measured with immunoSEQ multiplex PCR; TCRdb has only the in-frame clones, and not every one. The top ten hold approximately 1.5% of the sample, which has a few hundred thousand clones, around 83% seen once. The TCR sequence derives from a girl between 10 and 17 years old in good health and CMV-seronegative. Sequencing was carried out using PBMCs. The chain carries TRBV7-8 and TRBJ1-2, with D unresolved. In DNA, the CDR3 is TGTGCCAGCAGCCACGAAGTAATGTCGGGTTATGGCTACACCTTC. This codes for CASSHEVMSGYGYTF.